These T cell receptor beta chains were read from a single sample in a study of persistence of HIV-infected CD4 T cells. The antigens for these receptors are not known. Some clones are missing from TCRdb's copy, which holds only in-frame ones; the method was immunoSEQ multiplex PCR. Altogether just over 35,000 clones are present, under 90% being singletons, with the ten largest covering 5.4%. The material was cultured CD4+ T cells from PBMCs, obtained from a patient who received antiretroviral therapy. These receptors were obtained from an adult with HIV. The donor label of this sample is uncertain. Each CDR3 is given with its conserved first and last residue. Fields, in order: D gene, clone size, J gene, V gene, CDR3 protein, CDR3 DNA. The D gene is left open where the match is weak. Some rows mark clone size as missing; the rest say once, few, many or name a class of expanded clone.

D: NA; size: once; J: TRBJ2-1; V: TRBV5-5; CDR3: CASSFLPLEGTTYNEQFF; DNA: TGTGCCAGCAGCTTCCTCCCCCTGGAGGGAACCACCTACAATGAGCAGTTCTTC
D: NA; size: NA; J: TRBJ2-7; V: TRBV14; CDR3: CASSQDLKSEQYF; DNA: TGTGCCAGCAGCCAAGATTTAAAGAGCGAGCAGTACTTC
D: NA; size: NA; J: TRBJ2-4; V: TRBV7-2; CDR3: CASSLVQGYLAKNIQYF; DNA: TGTGCCAGCAGCTTAGTCCAGGGATACCTAGCCAAAAACATTCAGTACTTC
D: TRBD2; size: NA; J: TRBJ2-3; V: TRBV12-5; CDR3: CASGPSGGVQDTQYF; DNA: TGTGCTAGTGGTCCGAGCGGGGGGGTCCAAGATACGCAGTATTTT
D: NA; size: NA; J: TRBJ2-2; V: TRBV21-1; CDR3: CASSKGSGHRHTGELFF; DNA: TGTGCCAGCAGCAAGGGATCAGGGCACCGGCACACCGGGGAGCTGTTTTTT
D: TRBD1; size: once; J: TRBJ1-1; V: TRBV7-3; CDR3: CASSLRQGGGTEAFF; DNA: TGTGCCAGCAGCCTAAGGCAGGGGGGAGGAACTGAAGCTTTCTTT
D: NA; size: NA; J: TRBJ2-1; V: TRBV7-3; CDR3: CASSSNTAPNNEQFF; DNA: TGTGCCAGCAGCTCCAACACGGCGCCCAACAATGAGCAGTTCTTC
D: NA; size: medium-sized; J: TRBJ1-4; V: TRBV6-5; CDR3: CASSYRGGNEKLFF; DNA: TGTGCCAGCAGTTACCGGGGCGGTAATGAAAAACTGTTTTTT
D: NA; size: NA; J: TRBJ2-7; V: TRBV15; CDR3: CATSRGHQGSPYEQYF; DNA: TGTGCCACCAGCAGGGGCCATCAGGGGAGCCCCTACGAGCAGTACTTC
D: NA; size: NA; J: TRBJ2-2; V: TRBV5-1; CDR3: CASSFGTENTGELFF; DNA: TGCGCCAGCAGCTTTGGCACTGAAAACACCGGGGAGCTGTTTTTT
D: TRBD1; size: NA; J: TRBJ1-4; V: TRBV18; CDR3: CASSPGTETNEKLFF; DNA: TGTGCCAGCTCCCCCGGGACAGAAACTAATGAAAAACTGTTTTTT
D: TRBD1; size: NA; J: TRBJ2-1; V: TRBV19; CDR3: CASRGDRGFNEQFF; DNA: TGTGCCAGTAGAGGGGACAGGGGGTTTAATGAGCAGTTCTTC
D: NA; size: NA; J: TRBJ2-2; V: TRBV29-1; CDR3: CSVEAPNTGELFF; DNA: TGCAGCGTTGAAGCACCTAACACCGGGGAGCTGTTTTTT
D: TRBD1; size: NA; J: TRBJ2-7; V: TRBV5-1; CDR3: CASSSGQGRTYEQYF; DNA: TGCGCCAGCAGCTCCGGACAGGGGCGGACCTACGAGCAGTACTTC
D: TRBD1; size: NA; J: TRBJ1-1; V: TRBV19; CDR3: CASSIAHRGGSEAFF; DNA: TGTGCCAGTAGTATAGCTCACAGGGGGGGCTCTGAAGCTTTCTTT
D: TRBD1; size: NA; J: TRBJ1-5; V: TRBV5-4; CDR3: CASSLQGGNQPQHF; DNA: TGTGCCAGCAGCTTACAGGGGGGGAATCAGCCCCAGCATTTT
D: NA; size: NA; J: TRBJ2-1; V: TRBV4-1; CDR3: CASSQGGRNEQFF; DNA: TGCGCCAGCAGCCAAGGGGGACGCAATGAGCAGTTCTTC
D: NA; size: NA; J: TRBJ2-1; V: TRBV7-6; CDR3: CASSPRPGGIYEQFF; DNA: TGTGCCAGCAGCCCACGCCCAGGGGGGATATATGAGCAGTTCTTC
D: NA; size: NA; J: TRBJ1-3; V: TRBV5-1; CDR3: CASSLRAGNTIYF; DNA: TGCGCCAGCAGCCTCAGAGCTGGAAACACCATATATTTT
D: NA; size: NA; J: TRBJ1-1; V: TRBV6-5; CDR3: CASSYFGEDEAFF; DNA: TGTGCCAGCAGTTATTTTGGGGAAGATGAAGCTTTCTTT
D: NA; size: NA; J: TRBJ1-4; V: TRBV20-1; CDR3: CSASSQNAEKLFF; DNA: TGCAGTGCTAGTAGTCAGAATGCTGAAAAACTGTTTTTT
D: NA; size: NA; J: TRBJ1-5; V: TRBV10-3; CDR3: CAISAGTNSNQPQHF; DNA: TGTGCCATCAGTGCAGGCACAAATAGCAATCAGCCCCAGCATTTT
D: NA; size: once; J: TRBJ1-5; V: TRBV6-1; CDR3: CASSEAQNQPQHF; DNA: TGTGCCAGCAGTGAAGCGCAGAATCAGCCCCAGCATTTT
D: NA; size: NA; J: TRBJ1-5; V: TRBV5-1; CDR3: CASSLGGDPSNQPQHF; DNA: TGCGCCAGCAGCTTGGGGGGAGATCCGAGCAATCAGCCCCAGCATTTT
D: TRBD2; size: NA; J: TRBJ2-3; V: TRBV9; CDR3: CASERTSGGVADTQYF; DNA: TGTGCCAGCGAGAGGACTAGCGGGGGGGTGGCAGATACGCAGTATTTT
D: TRBD1; size: NA; J: TRBJ1-2; V: TRBV5-5; CDR3: CASSLGQGNYGYTF; DNA: TGTGCCAGCAGCCTGGGACAGGGGAACTATGGCTACACCTTC
D: NA; size: NA; J: TRBJ2-3; V: TRBV5-1; CDR3: CASSPEAEGTDTQYF; DNA: TGCGCCAGCAGCCCGGAGGCCGAGGGCACAGATACGCAGTATTTT
D: NA; size: NA; J: TRBJ1-3; V: TRBV11-3; CDR3: CASSQDSYGNTIYF; DNA: TGTGCCAGCAGCCAGGACAGCTATGGAAACACCATATATTTT
D: NA; size: NA; J: TRBJ1-1; V: TRBV28; CDR3: CASRNGKGGNTEAFF; DNA: TGTGCCAGCAGAAATGGAAAGGGGGGAAACACTGAAGCTTTCTTT
D: TRBD2; size: NA; J: TRBJ2-1; V: TRBV2; CDR3: CASSPGLAGGYNEQFF; DNA: TGTGCCAGCAGCCCTGGACTAGCGGGGGGCTACAATGAGCAGTTCTTC
D: TRBD1; size: NA; J: TRBJ1-1; V: TRBV6-1; CDR3: CASSDRGHVSTEAFF; DNA: TGTGCCAGCAGTGACAGGGGGCATGTATCCACTGAAGCTTTCTTT
D: NA; size: NA; J: TRBJ2-1; V: TRBV28; CDR3: CASSFVRASYNEQFF; DNA: TGTGCCAGCAGTTTTGTGCGGGCCTCTTACAATGAGCAGTTCTTC
D: NA; size: NA; J: TRBJ2-7; V: TRBV9; CDR3: CASSVVGGAGEQYF; DNA: TGTGCCAGCAGCGTAGTAGGGGGCGCGGGGGAGCAGTACTTC
D: TRBD1; size: NA; J: TRBJ2-6; V: TRBV19; CDR3: CASSMIQGRPGANVLTF; DNA: TGTGCCAGTAGTATGATACAGGGGCGGCCTGGGGCCAACGTCCTGACTTTC
D: TRBD2; size: NA; J: TRBJ2-1; V: TRBV6-4; CDR3: CASSELAGGYNEQFF; DNA: TGTGCCAGCAGTGAACTAGCGGGGGGGTACAATGAGCAGTTCTTC
D: NA; size: NA; J: TRBJ1-2; V: TRBV28; CDR3: CASSFPGFRYGYTF; DNA: TGTGCCAGCAGTTTTCCGGGCTTTCGGTATGGCTACACCTTC
D: TRBD2; size: NA; J: TRBJ2-3; V: TRBV11-1; CDR3: CASSFSGGVGDTQYF; DNA: TGTGCCAGCAGCTTCAGTGGGGGGGTAGGTGATACGCAGTATTTT
D: NA; size: NA; J: TRBJ2-1; V: TRBV6-1; CDR3: CASRDGYNEQFF; DNA: TGTGCCAGCAGGGACGGGTACAATGAGCAGTTCTTC
D: NA; size: NA; J: TRBJ1-2; V: TRBV28; CDR3: CASSLDRPGQNYGYTF; DNA: TGTGCCAGCAGTTTAGACCGTCCGGGACAAAACTATGGCTACACCTTC
D: NA; size: NA; J: TRBJ2-3; V: TRBV7-3; CDR3: CASSFGTFRGPSGTQYF; DNA: TGTGCCAGCAGCTTTGGGACTTTTCGAGGGCCCTCGGGTACGCAGTATTTT
D: TRBD2; size: NA; J: TRBJ2-7; V: TRBV3-1/TRBV3-2; CDR3: CASSQGVSGDYEQYF; DNA: TGTGCCAGCAGCCAAGGAGTTAGCGGGGATTACGAGCAGTACTTC
D: TRBD2; size: NA; J: TRBJ2-1; V: TRBV7-2; CDR3: CASSLARGDYNEQFF; DNA: TGTGCCAGCAGCTTAGCTCGGGGGGACTACAATGAGCAGTTCTTC
D: TRBD1; size: NA; J: TRBJ2-3; V: TRBV3-1/TRBV3-2; CDR3: CASSQRRGQGSGTDTQYF; DNA: TGTGCCAGCAGCCAACGACGAGGACAGGGGTCGGGCACAGATACGCAGTATTTT
D: TRBD2; size: NA; J: TRBJ2-1; V: TRBV3-1/TRBV3-2; CDR3: CASSLGTSGGYNEQFF; DNA: TGTGCCAGCAGCCTCGGGACTAGCGGGGGGTACAATGAGCAGTTCTTC